This T cell receptor (beta chain) is from a study of T cell changes during pregnancy in multiple sclerosis. TCRdb's table, derived via immunoSEQ multiplex PCR, lists solely in-frame clones and lacks some. This sample yields 40,000 to 50,000 clones, of which roughly 90% are seen a single time; around 6.7% belongs to the top ten. This TCR derives from a female donor with multiple sclerosis, enrolled in a pregnancy study. Sample: CD8+ T cells from peripheral blood mononuclear cells, taken in the third trimester of pregnancy.

The CDR3 loop reads CASSYLPGTGEQFF. The CDR3 nucleotides are TGTGCCAGCAGTTACTTACCCGGGACAGGGGAGCAGTTCTTC. The J gene is TRBJ2-1, the V gene TRBV6-5, with 9 bases that match TRBD1. There are 14 residues in the CDR3. Germline loops: CDR1 MNHEY, CDR2 SVGAGI. Unmatched junction bases numbered 5, after V lost 1 base and J lost 10 bases.